Below, one T cell receptor beta chain is given with its context. The unsorted PBMC sample used ten immunoSEQ deep assay plates. Profiling relied on immunoSEQ multiplex PCR, and the TCRdb table lists in-frame clones only, not all of them. The sample shows hundreds of thousands of clones, 75% to 85% of them seen only once. This record belongs to a study of shared clonotypes between healthy human individuals. CDR3 length: 13 residues. Germline loops: CDR1 SGDLS, CDR2 YYNGEE. Trimming took off 4 bases at V and 2 bases at J, with 6 bases between the two ends. Sequenced: PBMCs. The clonotype comes from a woman aged 40 to 50 in good health. Some clones in this sample may be carry-over from other donors' samples. The V and J genes are TRBV9 and TRBJ2-2; D call uncertain. CDR3 in amino acids: CASSWANTGELFF. The DNA of the CDR3 is TGTGCCAGCAGCTGGGCAAACACCGGGGAGCTGTTTTTT.